Presented here are 31 T cell receptor beta chains from one specimen sequenced in a study of T cell responses to AZD1222 COVID-19 vaccine. Only in-frame clones appear in the TCRdb table, and some are missing; sequencing was by immunoSEQ multiplex PCR. The sample contains roughly 200,000 clones, approximately 94% of which appear only once. The sequencing here drew on peripheral blood, taken on day 0 of MenACWY control vaccination. The receptors here all came from an adult in good health.

The chain joins TRBV28 to TRBJ1-4, with D hard to call. Trimming pared 4 bases from V and 0 bases from J, leaving 9 bases between. This CDR3 has 15 amino acids. Germline assignment: CDR1 MDHEN and CDR2 SYDVKM. The CDR3 coding sequence is TGTGCCAGCAGTTCCCCGGCTGCAACTAATGAAAAACTGTTTTTT. It translates to CASSSPAATNEKLFF.

The chain combines TRBV28 with TRBJ1-5; 8 bases agree with TRBD1. CDR3 length equals 16 residues. With 3 bases clipped from V and 5 bases from J, the junction kept 9 bases outside the gene matches. Germline V gives CDR1 MDHEN, CDR2 SYDVKM. The CDR3 here is CASSFPPGGSDQPQHF. For the CDR3, the DNA is TGTGCCAGCAGTTTCCCGCCAGGGGGCAGCGATCAGCCCCAGCATTTT.

CDR3: CASRLTRNSGNTIYF. CDR3 coding DNA: TGTGCCAGCAGGCTGACACGCAACTCTGGAAACACCATATATTTT. The J gene is TRBJ1-3, the V gene TRBV6-5; D gene uncertain. V dropped 6 bases and J dropped 0 bases, with 12 bases sitting between them. Per germline, CDR1 MNHEY and CDR2 SVGAGI. This CDR3 contains 15 residues.

V and J are TRBV3-1 (or the pseudogene TRBV3-2) and TRBJ1-2, with D unresolved. The V end was cut by 2 bases, the J end by 4 bases, with 8 bases between. This CDR3 spans 13 amino acids. Germline CDR1 reads LGHDT; CDR2 reads YNNKEL (reference sequence). Here the CDR3 reads CASSQPGFYGYTF. In DNA form, the CDR3 reads TGTGCCAGCAGCCAACCGGGGTTCTATGGCTACACCTTC.

The chain recombines TRBV7-7 with TRBJ1-4; maybe TRBD1 (5 bases). The ends were cut back, 3 bases at V and 5 bases at J, with 13 bases in the middle. The CDR3 has 15 amino acids. Germline CDR1 and CDR2: SSHAT and FNYEAQ (reference sequence). The CDR3 region has the DNA TGTGCCAGCAGCTTGACGGCAGGGCACAATGAAAAACTGTTTTTT. Protein sequence: CASSLTAGHNEKLFF.

CDR3 sequence: CASRGAQGTEQFF. CDR3 DNA sequence: TGTGCCAGTAGGGGCGCTCAGGGTACGGAGCAGTTCTTC. The chain combines TRBV19 with TRBJ2-1; D is perhaps TRBD1 (5 bases). The germline gives CDR1 LNHDA, CDR2 SQIVND (reference sequence). V was shortened by 6 bases and J by 10 bases, with 16 bases between the two germline ends. The CDR3 runs to 13 residues.

V usage is TRBV12-3 or TRBV12-4 and J usage is TRBJ1-2; 7 bases line up with TRBD1. CDR3 length: 12 residues. V lost 4 bases and J lost 4; bases outside the gene matches: 0. CDR3 bases: TGTGCCAGCAGTTGGGACAGCTATGGCTACACCTTC. Protein sequence: CASSWDSYGYTF.

This chain uses TRBV18 with TRBJ1-5; 10 bases fit TRBD1. V was clipped by 4 bases and J by 4 bases; unmatched bases: 1. Looked up from germline, CDR1 is KGHSH and CDR2 is LQKENI. This CDR3 comprises 14 residues. This CDR3 reads CASSLGQGNQPQHF. The DNA for the CDR3 is TGTGCCAGCTCACTGGGACAGGGGAATCAGCCCCAGCATTTT.

The chain is built from TRBV7-8 and TRBJ1-3; D may be TRBD1 (5 bases). There are 15 residues in the CDR3. The V and J ends lost 0 bases and 4 bases respectively, with 10 bases between them. Germline V gene lookup returns CDR1 SGHVS and CDR2 FQNEAQ. The CDR3 DNA is TGTGCCAGCAGCTTAGCGCGGGGGGAGGGAAACACCATATATTTT. Amino acid sequence: CASSLARGEGNTIYF.

The V gene is TRBV25-1, the J gene TRBJ1-3; a weak D match, TRBD1 (5 bases). V was clipped by 3 bases and J by 0 bases, with 12 bases between them. The CDR3 runs 16 residues. From germline, CDR1 is MGHDK and CDR2 SYGVNS. The chain's CDR3 is CASSDGGTLSGNTIYF. The CDR3 DNA follows: TGTGCCAGCAGTGATGGGGGAACTCTCTCTGGAAACACCATATATTTT.

The CDR3 spells CASSSDRGTNNSPLHF. The DNA for the CDR3 is TGTGCCAGCTCCTCGGACAGGGGGACTAATAATTCACCCCTCCACTTT. This chain connects TRBV2 to TRBJ1-6; 10 bases fit TRBD1. V trimming: 8 bases; J trimming: 5 bases; junction bases outside the gene matches: 9. The CDR3 totals 16 residues. Germline V gene lookup returns CDR1 SNHLY and CDR2 FYNNEI.

The CDR3 region is CASSQWHEQYF. The CDR3 region has the DNA TGTGCCAGCAGCCAGTGGCACGAGCAGTACTTC. The chain is built from TRBV14 and TRBJ2-7; no firm D call. The CDR3 totals 11 residues. V was clipped by 3 bases and J by 5 bases, with 5 bases between them. The V gene's germline CDR1 is SGHDN and CDR2 FVKESK.

The chain couples TRBV19 to TRBJ1-5; D remains ambiguous. The V gene lost 5 bases and the J gene lost 4 bases, with 12 bases spanning the gap. The CDR3 runs to 14 residues. Germline values: CDR1 LNHDA, CDR2 SQIVND (reference sequence). CDR3 in amino acids: CASSPGRANQPQHF. CDR3 sequence (DNA): TGTGCCAGTAGTCCTGGACGGGCGAATCAGCCCCAGCATTTT.

The chain uses TRBV5-8 and TRBJ1-4; D uncertain. This CDR3 region has 16 residues. The germline V gene encodes CDR1 SGHTS and CDR2 YDEGEE. V was clipped by 0 bases and J by 3 bases, with 12 bases between them. Written as DNA, the CDR3 is TGTGCCAGCAGCTTGGAGTACGGGTCGTCTAATGAAAAACTGTTTTTT. It encodes CASSLEYGSSNEKLFF. The full variable domain, rest sourced from reference TRBV5-8 and TRBJ1-4, is EAGVTQSPTHLIKTRGQQATLRCSPISGHTSVYWYQQALGLGLQFLLWYDEGEERNRGNFPPRFSGRQFPNYSSELNVNALELEDSALYLCASSLEYGSSNEKLFFGSGTQLSVL.

The chain combines TRBV9 with TRBJ1-1; D not certain. CDR3 size: 13 residues. CDR1 SGDLS and CDR2 YYNGEE come from the germline V gene. The V end was cut by 4 bases, the J end by 1 base, with 8 bases between. The CDR3 nucleotides read TGTGCCAGCAGCCGGACGGAGAACACTGAAGCTTTCTTT. Encoded protein: CASSRTENTEAFF.

This chain connects TRBV30 to TRBJ1-4, with D uncertain. Trimming stripped 3 bases from V and 2 bases from J, with 7 bases between. The CDR3 loop spans 13 amino acids. CDR1 and CDR2 from the germline V gene are GTSNPN and SVGIG (reference sequence). CDR3 protein: CAWSYGTNEKLFF. DNA of the CDR3: TGTGCCTGGAGCTACGGTACTAATGAAAAACTGTTTTTT.

The rearrangement uses TRBV7-8 and TRBJ1-3; D might be TRBD1 (5 bases). There are 16 residues in the CDR3. Germline V gene lookup returns CDR1 SGHVS and CDR2 FQNEAQ. Trimming removed 1 base from V and 0 bases from J, with 10 bases in between. CDR3 loop: CASSLGQPNSGNTIYF. As DNA, the CDR3 is TGTGCCAGCAGCTTAGGACAGCCAAACTCTGGAAACACCATATATTTT.

This clone appeared a single time. This chain uses TRBV3-1 (or the pseudogene TRBV3-2) with TRBJ2-7; no clear D gene. Germline CDR1 and CDR2: LGHDT and YNNKEL (reference sequence). V was clipped by 0 bases and J by 4 bases, with 4 bases between them. The CDR3 length is 12 residues. The CDR3 DNA sequence: TGTGCCAGCAGCCAAGAGTGGTACGAGCAGTACTTC. Translated, it gives CASSQEWYEQYF.

This chain connects TRBV30 to TRBJ2-5; either TRBD1 or TRBD2 may fit D (5 bases each). Between the trimmed V and J ends, which lost 0 bases and 9 bases, there was a span of 14 bases. This CDR3 spans 13 amino acids. From germline, CDR1 is GTSNPN and CDR2 SVGIG (reference sequence). Written as DNA, the CDR3 is TGTGCCTGGAGTGTAGGGGTACTCGGGGCCCAGTACTTC. Amino acid sequence: CAWSVGVLGAQYF.

The V gene is TRBV6-5, the J gene TRBJ1-6; maybe TRBD1 (6 bases). V was trimmed by 5 bases and J by 7 bases, leaving 9 bases between them. From germline, CDR1 is MNHEY and CDR2 SVGAGI. This CDR3 has 13 residues. CDR3 sequence reads: CASSRTENSPLHF. CDR3 DNA: TGTGCCAGCAGTAGGACAGAGAATTCACCCCTCCACTTT.

CDR3 nucleotide sequence: TGTGCCAGCAGCATGACAGAGATTAATGAAAAACTGTTTTTT. Translation gives CASSMTEINEKLFF. The chain joins TRBV7-9 to TRBJ1-4, with D maybe TRBD1 (5 bases). Germline assignment: CDR1 SEHNR and CDR2 FQNEAQ (reference sequence). V was trimmed by 5 bases and J by 4 bases, leaving 11 bases between them. The CDR3 runs to 14 residues.

This sequence joins TRBV5-4 and TRBJ2-3, with unresolved D. Per the germline V gene, CDR1 is SGHNT and CDR2 is YYREEE (reference sequence). CDR3 length: 14 residues. Trimming took off 4 bases at V and 0 bases at J, with 9 bases between the two ends. CDR3 coding DNA: TGTGCCAGCAGCGGCCAAACTAGCACAGATACGCAGTATTTT. Amino acids: CASSGQTSTDTQYF. Combining the CDR3 with reference TRBV5-4 and TRBJ2-3 gives the whole variable domain ETGVTQSPTHLIKTRGQQVTLRCSSQSGHNTVSWYQQALGQGPQFIFQYYREEENGRGNFPPRFSGLQFPNYSSELNVNALELDDSALYLCASSGQTSTDTQYFGPGTRLTVL.

This rearrangement joins TRBV5-1 to TRBJ1-4; 7 bases match TRBD1. V was clipped by 4 bases and J by 2 bases; unmatched bases: 14. CDR1 and CDR2 from the germline V gene are SGHRS and YFSETQ. The CDR3 has 18 residues. The CDR3 protein is CASSGGTARLATNEKLFF. Written as DNA, the CDR3 is TGCGCCAGCAGCGGGGGGACAGCCCGGCTTGCGACTAATGAAAAACTGTTTTTT.

The chain uses TRBV30 and TRBJ2-5, with 7 bases lining up with TRBD2. Germline V CDR1 and CDR2: GTSNPN, SVGIG (reference sequence). J was trimmed by 0 bases and V by 1 base; bases with no gene match: 5. The CDR3 sequence is 15 residues long. The CDR3 sequence is CAWSALGGYQETQYF. CDR3 DNA: TGTGCCTGGAGTGCCCTCGGGGGGTACCAAGAGACCCAGTACTTC.

The chain links TRBV2 to TRBJ2-7; TRBD1 matches at 7 bases. Germline values: CDR1 SNHLY, CDR2 FYNNEI. The CDR3 is 13 amino acids. V was clipped by 6 bases and J by 6 bases; unmatched bases: 8. CDR3 nucleotide sequence: TGTGCCAGCAGCCCCCTACAGGGGACCGAGCAGTACTTC. Protein product: CASSPLQGTEQYF.

The chain links TRBV5-1 to TRBJ1-5; D is undetermined. The V end was cut by 1 base, the J end by 0 bases, with 11 bases between. Germline CDR1 and CDR2: SGHRS and YFSETQ. This CDR3 has 16 residues. As DNA, the CDR3 is TGCGCCAGCAGCTTGATGCCCAGTCATAGCAATCAGCCCCAGCATTTT. Translating gives CASSLMPSHSNQPQHF.

The chain couples TRBV9 to TRBJ2-5; 8 nucleotides line up with TRBD2. In germline, CDR1 is SGDLS, CDR2 YYNGEE. The CDR3 totals 15 residues. Losses at the gene ends were 5 bases for V and 4 bases for J; bases not matched to a gene: 10. The CDR3 protein is CASSPSGGTAETQYF. The DNA for the CDR3 is TGTGCCAGCAGTCCCAGCGGGGGTACGGCAGAGACCCAGTACTTC.

This sequence joins TRBV19 and TRBJ2-7; a possible D gene is TRBD1 (6 bases). This CDR3 comprises 14 residues. The germline V gene has CDR1 LNHDA and CDR2 SQIVND (reference sequence). V dropped 0 bases and J dropped 2 bases, with 8 bases sitting between them. This CDR3 reads CASSIDWTAYEQYF. The CDR3 region has the DNA TGTGCCAGTAGTATAGATTGGACAGCCTACGAGCAGTACTTC.

The V gene is TRBV29-1, the J gene TRBJ1-1; D is perhaps TRBD1 (5 bases). V was trimmed by 7 bases and J by 4 bases, leaving 7 bases between them. This CDR3 has 10 amino acids. Germline assignment: CDR1 SQVTM and CDR2 ANQGSEA. CDR3 coding DNA: TGCAGCGCCGACAGCACTGAAGCTTTCTTT. This translates into CSADSTEAFF.

The chain employs TRBV5-5 and TRBJ1-3; D is unresolved. The CDR3 contains 13 residues. The V gene lost 4 bases and the J gene lost 0 bases, with 5 bases spanning the gap. Germline V gene data show CDR1 as SGHKS and CDR2 as YYEKEE (reference sequence). In nucleotides, the CDR3 is TGTGCCAGCAGCCCTTACTCTGGAAACACCATATATTTT. Translating it yields CASSPYSGNTIYF.

V is TRBV4-2 and J is TRBJ1-2, with D possibly matching TRBD1 (5 bases). V shed 1 base and J shed 3 bases, with 6 bases lying between them. Germline V gene data show CDR1 as LGHNA and CDR2 as YNFKEQ. CDR3 length: 13 amino acids. The CDR3 spells CASSQGQYYGYTF. The CDR3 region has the DNA TGTGCCAGCAGCCAAGGACAGTACTATGGCTACACCTTC.